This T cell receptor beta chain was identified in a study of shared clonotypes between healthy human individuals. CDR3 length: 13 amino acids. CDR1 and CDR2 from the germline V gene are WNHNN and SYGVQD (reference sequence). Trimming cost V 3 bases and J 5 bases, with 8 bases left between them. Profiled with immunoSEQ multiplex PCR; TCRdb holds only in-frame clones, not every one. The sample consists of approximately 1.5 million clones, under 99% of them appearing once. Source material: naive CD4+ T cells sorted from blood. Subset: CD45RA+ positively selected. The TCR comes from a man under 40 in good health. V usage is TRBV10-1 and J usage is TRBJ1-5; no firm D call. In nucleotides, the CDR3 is TGCGCCAGCAGTGAACACAGTCATCAGCCCCAGCATTTT. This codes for CASSEHSHQPQHF.